The rows below give T cell receptor beta chains drawn from one sample of a study of PD-L1 blockade in urothelial cancer. TCRdb's copy holds only in-frame clones and misses some; the assay was immunoSEQ multiplex PCR. The sample records 95,000 to 150,000 clones, around 86% being singletons. The sample in question was PBMCs, obtained around atezolizumab (anti-PD-L1) treatment. Every receptor here comes from a man aged 45-65 years with urothelial cancer. Each CDR3 is given without its conserved first and last residue. The order of the fields is J gene, V gene, clone size, CDR3 protein. Expanded clones get a size class; other rows say once, few or many, or leave the size out.

TRBJ1-4 TRBV6-1 . ASSDRGQGEKLF
TRBJ2-7 TRBV6-6 . ERRPKEVPEQY
TRBJ2-7 TRBV4-1 . ASSPGQGYGEQY
TRBJ1-2 TRBV5-6 . ASSPSGIRDYGYT
TRBJ2-5 TRBV9 . ASSVGIGVSQETQY
TRBJ2-7 TRBV6-5 few ASSFRGPPGEQY
TRBJ1-2 TRBV7-3 . ASSANGRDSYGYT
TRBJ1-1 TRBV14 . ASSQGTGAF
TRBJ2-7 TRBV6-5 . ASSYLGEGSYEQY
TRBJ2-5 TRBV28 . ASSPPGAGAMRETQY
TRBJ2-1 TRBV7-3 . ASSLGQGTYNEQF
TRBJ2-1 TRBV19 . ASSPGLAGLSSYNEQF
TRBJ2-5 TRBV6-5 . ASSLSGGSGETQY
TRBJ2-1 TRBV5-4 . ASSFSQGDEQF
TRBJ1-1 TRBV28 . ASSSTGLNTEAF
TRBJ1-1 TRBV10-3 . AISEQGATEAF
TRBJ1-4 TRBV4-1 . ASSQDSLPGQGLEKLF
TRBJ2-1 TRBV28 . ASSLVAGGEGEQF
TRBJ2-7 TRBV28 few ASMRGGAYEQY
TRBJ1-5 TRBV30 once AWSRKDRDIRPQH
TRBJ1-5 TRBV5-8 . ASSARTGGFIAQH
TRBJ2-1 TRBV5-1 . ASMTVAGSNEQF
TRBJ1-5 TRBV28 . ASSTGVGNQPQH
TRBJ2-7 TRBV11-1 . ASSLGFWTYEQY
TRBJ2-7 TRBV28 . ASSQGPRAMGYEQY
TRBJ1-1 TRBV6-6 few ASTGGRSTEAF
TRBJ2-1 TRBV28 once ASRQNRAPNYNEQF
TRBJ2-1 TRBV10-1 . ASSELAGGRYNEQF